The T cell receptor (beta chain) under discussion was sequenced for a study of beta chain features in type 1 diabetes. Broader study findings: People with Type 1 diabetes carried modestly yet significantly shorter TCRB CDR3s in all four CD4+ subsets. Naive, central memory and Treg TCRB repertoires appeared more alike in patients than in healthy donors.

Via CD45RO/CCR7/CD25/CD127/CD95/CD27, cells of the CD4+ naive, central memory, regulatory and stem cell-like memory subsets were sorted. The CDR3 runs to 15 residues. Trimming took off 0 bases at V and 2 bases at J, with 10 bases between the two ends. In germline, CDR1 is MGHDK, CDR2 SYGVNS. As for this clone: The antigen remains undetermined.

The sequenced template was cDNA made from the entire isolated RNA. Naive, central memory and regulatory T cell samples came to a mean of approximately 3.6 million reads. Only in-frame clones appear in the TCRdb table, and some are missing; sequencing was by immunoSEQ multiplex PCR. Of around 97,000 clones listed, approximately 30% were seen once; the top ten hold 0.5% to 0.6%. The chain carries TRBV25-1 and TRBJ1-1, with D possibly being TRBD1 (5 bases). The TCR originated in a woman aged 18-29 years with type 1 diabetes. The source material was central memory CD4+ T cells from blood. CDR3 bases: TGTGCCAGCAGTGAATATGGAGGGGTTAACACTGAAGCTTTCTTT. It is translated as CASSEYGGVNTEAFF.